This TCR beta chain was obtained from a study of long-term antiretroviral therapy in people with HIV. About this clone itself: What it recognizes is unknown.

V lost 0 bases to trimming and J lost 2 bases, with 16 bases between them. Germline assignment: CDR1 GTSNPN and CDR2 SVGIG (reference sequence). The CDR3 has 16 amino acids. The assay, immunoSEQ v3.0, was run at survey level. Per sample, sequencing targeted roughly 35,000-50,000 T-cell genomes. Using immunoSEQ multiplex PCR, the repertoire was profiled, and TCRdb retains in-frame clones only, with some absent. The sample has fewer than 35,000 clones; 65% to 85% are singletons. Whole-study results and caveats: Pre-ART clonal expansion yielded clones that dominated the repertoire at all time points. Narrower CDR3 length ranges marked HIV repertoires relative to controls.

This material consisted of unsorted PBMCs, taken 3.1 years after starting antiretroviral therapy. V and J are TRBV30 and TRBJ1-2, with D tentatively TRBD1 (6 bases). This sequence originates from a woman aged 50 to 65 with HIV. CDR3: CAWSVLRTENNYGYTF. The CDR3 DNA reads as TGTGCCTGGAGTGTACTGCGGACAGAGAACAACTATGGCTACACCTTC.